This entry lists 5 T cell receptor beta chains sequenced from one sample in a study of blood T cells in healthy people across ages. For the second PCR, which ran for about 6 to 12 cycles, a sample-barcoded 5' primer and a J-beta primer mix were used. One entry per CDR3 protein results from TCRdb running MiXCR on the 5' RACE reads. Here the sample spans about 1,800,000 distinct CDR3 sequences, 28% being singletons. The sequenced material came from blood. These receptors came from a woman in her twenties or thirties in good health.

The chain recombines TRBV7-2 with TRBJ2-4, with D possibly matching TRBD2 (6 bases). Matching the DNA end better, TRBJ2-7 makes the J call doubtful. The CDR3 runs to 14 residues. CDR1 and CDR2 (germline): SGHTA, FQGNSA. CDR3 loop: CASSLPSDPYEQYF. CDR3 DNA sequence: TGTGCCAGCAGCTTACCTAGCGATCCCTACGAGCAGTACTTC.

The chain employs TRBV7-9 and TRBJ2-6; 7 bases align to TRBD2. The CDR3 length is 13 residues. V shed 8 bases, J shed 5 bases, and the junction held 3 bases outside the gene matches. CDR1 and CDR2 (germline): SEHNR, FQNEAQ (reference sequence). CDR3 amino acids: CASLGGWANVLTF. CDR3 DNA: TGTGCCAGCCTCGGGGGGTGGGCCAACGTCCTGACTTTC.

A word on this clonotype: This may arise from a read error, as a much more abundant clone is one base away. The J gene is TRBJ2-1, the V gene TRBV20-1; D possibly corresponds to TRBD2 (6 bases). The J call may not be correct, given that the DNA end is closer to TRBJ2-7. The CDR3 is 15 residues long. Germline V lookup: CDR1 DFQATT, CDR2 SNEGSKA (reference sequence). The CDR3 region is CSAPRLDNSYNEQYF. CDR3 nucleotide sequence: TGCAGTGCACCTAGACTAGACAACTCCTACAATGAGCAGTACTTC.

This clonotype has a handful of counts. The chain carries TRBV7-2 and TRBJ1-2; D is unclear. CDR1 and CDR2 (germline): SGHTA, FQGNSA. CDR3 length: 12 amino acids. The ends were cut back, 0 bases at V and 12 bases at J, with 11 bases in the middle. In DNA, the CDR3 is TGTGCCAGCAGCTTAGCGGGATGGCAGAACACCTTC. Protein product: CASSLAGWQNTF. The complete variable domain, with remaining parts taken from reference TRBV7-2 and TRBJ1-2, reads GAGVSQSPSNKVTEKGKDVELRCDPISGHTALYWYRQSLGQGLEFLIYFQGNSAPDKSGLPSDRFSAERTGGSVSTLTIQRTQQEDSAVYLCASSLAGWQNTFGSGTRLTVV.

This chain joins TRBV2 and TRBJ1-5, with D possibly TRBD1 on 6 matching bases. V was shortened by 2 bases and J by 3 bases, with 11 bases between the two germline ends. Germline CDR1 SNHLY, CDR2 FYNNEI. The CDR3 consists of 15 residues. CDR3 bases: TGTGCCAGCAGTGAAACTAGACAGGTCAATCAGCCCCAGCATTTT. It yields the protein CASSETRQVNQPQHF.